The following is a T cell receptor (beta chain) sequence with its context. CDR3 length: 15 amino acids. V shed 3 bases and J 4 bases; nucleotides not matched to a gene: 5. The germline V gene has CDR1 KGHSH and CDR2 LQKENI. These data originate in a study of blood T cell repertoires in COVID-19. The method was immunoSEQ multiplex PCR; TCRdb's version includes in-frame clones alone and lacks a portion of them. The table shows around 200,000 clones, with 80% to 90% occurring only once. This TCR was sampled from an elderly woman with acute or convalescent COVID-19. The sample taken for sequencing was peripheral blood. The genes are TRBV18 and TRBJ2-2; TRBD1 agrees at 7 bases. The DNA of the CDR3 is TGTGCCAGCTCACCCCGGGACAGCTCCACCGGGGAGCTGTTTTTT. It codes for CASSPRDSSTGELFF.